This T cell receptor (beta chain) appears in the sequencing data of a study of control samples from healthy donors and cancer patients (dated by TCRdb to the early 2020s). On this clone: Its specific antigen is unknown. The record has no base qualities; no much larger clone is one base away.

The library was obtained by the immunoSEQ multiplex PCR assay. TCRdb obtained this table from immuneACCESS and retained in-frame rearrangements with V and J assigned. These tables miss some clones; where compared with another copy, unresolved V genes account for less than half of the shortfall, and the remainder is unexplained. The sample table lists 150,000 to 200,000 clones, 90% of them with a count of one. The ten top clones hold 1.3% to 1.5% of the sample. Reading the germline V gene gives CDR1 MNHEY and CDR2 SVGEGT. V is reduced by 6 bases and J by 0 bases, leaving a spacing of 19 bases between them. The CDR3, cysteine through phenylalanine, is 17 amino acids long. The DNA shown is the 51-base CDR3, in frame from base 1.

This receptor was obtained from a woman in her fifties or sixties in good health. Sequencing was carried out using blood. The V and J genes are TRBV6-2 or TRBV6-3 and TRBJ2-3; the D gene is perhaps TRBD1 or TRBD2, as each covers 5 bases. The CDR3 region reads CASSRGLGVKSTDTQYF. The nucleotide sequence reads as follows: TGTGCCAGCAGCCGCGGGCTAGGGGTAAAGAGCACAGATACGCAGTATTTT.